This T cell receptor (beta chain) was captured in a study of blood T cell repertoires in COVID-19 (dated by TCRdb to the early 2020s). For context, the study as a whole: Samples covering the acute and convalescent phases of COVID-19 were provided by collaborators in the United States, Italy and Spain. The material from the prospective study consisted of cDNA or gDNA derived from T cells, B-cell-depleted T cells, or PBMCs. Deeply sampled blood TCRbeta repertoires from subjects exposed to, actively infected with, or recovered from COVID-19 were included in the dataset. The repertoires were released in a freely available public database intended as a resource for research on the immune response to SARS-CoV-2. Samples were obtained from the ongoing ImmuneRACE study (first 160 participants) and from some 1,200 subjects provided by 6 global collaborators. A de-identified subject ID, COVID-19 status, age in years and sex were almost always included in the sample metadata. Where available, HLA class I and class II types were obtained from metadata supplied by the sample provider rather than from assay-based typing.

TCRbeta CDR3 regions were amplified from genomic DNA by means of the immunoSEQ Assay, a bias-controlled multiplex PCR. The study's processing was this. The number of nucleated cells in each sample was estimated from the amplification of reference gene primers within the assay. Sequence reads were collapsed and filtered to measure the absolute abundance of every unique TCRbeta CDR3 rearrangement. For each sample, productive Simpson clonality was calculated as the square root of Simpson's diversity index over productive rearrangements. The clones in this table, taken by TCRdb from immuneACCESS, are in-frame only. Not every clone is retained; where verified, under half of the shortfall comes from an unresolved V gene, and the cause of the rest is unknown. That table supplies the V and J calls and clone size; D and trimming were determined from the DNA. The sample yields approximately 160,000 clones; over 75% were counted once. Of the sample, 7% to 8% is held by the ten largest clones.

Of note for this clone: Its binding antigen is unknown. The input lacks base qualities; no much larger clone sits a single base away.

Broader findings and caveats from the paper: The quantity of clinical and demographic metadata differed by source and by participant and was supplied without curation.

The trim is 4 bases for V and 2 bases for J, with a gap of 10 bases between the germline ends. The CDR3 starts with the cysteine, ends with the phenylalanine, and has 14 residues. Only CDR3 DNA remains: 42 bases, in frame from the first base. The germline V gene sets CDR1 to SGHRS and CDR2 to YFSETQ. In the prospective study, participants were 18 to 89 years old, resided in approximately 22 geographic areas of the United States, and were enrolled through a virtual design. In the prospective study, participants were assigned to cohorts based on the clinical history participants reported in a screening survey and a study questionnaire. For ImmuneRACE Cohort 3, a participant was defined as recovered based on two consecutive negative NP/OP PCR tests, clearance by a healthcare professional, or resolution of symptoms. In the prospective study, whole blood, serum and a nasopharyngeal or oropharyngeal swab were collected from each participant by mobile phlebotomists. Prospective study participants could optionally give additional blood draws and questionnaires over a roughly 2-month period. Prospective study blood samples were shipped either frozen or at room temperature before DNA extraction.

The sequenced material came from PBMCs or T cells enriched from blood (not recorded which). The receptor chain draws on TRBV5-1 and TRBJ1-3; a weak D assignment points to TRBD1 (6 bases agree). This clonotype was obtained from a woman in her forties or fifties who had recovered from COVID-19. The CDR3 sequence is CASSIDRTGNTIYF. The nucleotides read TGCGCCAGCAGCATAGACAGGACTGGAAACACCATATATTTT.